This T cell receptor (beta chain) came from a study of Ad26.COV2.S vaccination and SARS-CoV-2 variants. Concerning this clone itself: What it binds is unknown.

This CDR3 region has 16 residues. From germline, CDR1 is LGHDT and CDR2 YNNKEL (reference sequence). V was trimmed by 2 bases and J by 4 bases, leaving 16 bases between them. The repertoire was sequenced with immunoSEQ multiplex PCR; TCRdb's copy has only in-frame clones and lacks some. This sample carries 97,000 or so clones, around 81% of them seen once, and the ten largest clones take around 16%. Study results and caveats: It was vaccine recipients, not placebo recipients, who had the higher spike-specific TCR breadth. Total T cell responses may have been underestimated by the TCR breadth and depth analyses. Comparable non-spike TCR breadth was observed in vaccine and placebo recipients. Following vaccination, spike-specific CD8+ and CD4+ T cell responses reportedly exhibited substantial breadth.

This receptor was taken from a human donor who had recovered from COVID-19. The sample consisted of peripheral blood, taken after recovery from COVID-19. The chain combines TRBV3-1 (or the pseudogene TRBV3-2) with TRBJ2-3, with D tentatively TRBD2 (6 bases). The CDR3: CASSQLTGGGSDTQYF. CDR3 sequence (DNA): TGTGCCAGCAGCCAACTGACCGGGGGTGGGTCAGATACGCAGTATTTT.